This T cell receptor (beta chain) was captured by sequencing in a study of Graves' ophthalmopathy and Graves' hyperthyroidism. The CDR3 length is 12 residues. CDR1 and CDR2 (germline): SGHDT, YYEEEE. V lost 1 base and J lost 4, with 5 bases in between. Researchers took RNA transcripts and amplified TCR beta CDR3 regions from them. Second-round multiplex PCR came after first-round RT-PCR with HTBI primers. TCRdb re-called the multiplex PCR reads with MiXCR, one entry per CDR3 protein. Of around 1,000,000 distinct CDR3 sequences in the sample, less than 45% were seen once. This clonotype was seen a few times.

The specimen sequenced was peripheral blood or thyroid tissue (not recorded which). The TCR sequence derives from an adult man with Graves' hyperthyroidism. J is TRBJ1-1 and V is TRBV5-6; the D is unclear. CDR3 region: CASSLYFTEAFF. The CDR3 nucleotides read TGTGCCAGCAGCTTGTATTTCACTGAAGCTTTCTTT. Looking up the rest from reference TRBV5-6 and TRBJ1-1 gives the full variable domain: DAGVTQSPTHLIKTRGQQVTLRCSPKSGHDTVSWYQQALGQGPQFIFQYYEEEERQRGNFPDRFSGHQFPNYSSELNVNALLLGDSALYLCASSLYFTEAFFGQGTRLTVV.